The 30 T cell receptor beta chains below all came from one sample that was sequenced in a study of T cell repertoires in cytomegalovirus infection. Using its own MiXCR run on the reads, TCRdb lists one record per CDR3 protein. The table lists about 300,000 distinct CDR3 sequences, roughly 9.3% of them singletons. The source material was PBMCs. These receptor sequences come from a human donor in good health (CMV status not recorded). Some clones in this sample may be carry-over from other donors' samples.

This clonotype was recorded a few times. The chain combines TRBV6-6 with TRBJ2-2; 14 nucleotides match TRBD2. V shed 7 bases, J shed 1 base, and the junction held 11 bases outside the gene matches. The length of the CDR3 is 19 residues. CDR1 is MNHNY, CDR2 SVGAGI, per germline (reference sequence). The CDR3 is CASTGFRLAGGKNTGELFF. The CDR3 DNA reads as TGTGCCAGCACCGGGTTTAGACTAGCGGGGGGGAAGAACACCGGGGAGCTGTTTTTT.

The chain joins TRBV20-1 to TRBJ2-3; TRBD2 aligns across 12 bases. The germline V gene encodes CDR1 DFQATT and CDR2 SNEGSKA (reference sequence). The CDR3 extends over 14 amino acids. J lost 9 bases, V lost 6 bases, and 10 bases had no gene match. The CDR3 region is CSATGTSGQGTQYF. DNA of the CDR3: TGCAGTGCCACCGGGACTAGCGGGCAAGGGACGCAGTATTTT.

This chain links TRBV2 with TRBJ2-2, with D unclear. The CDR3 totals 15 residues. Between the trimmed V and J ends, which lost 4 bases and 6 bases, there was a span of 15 bases. Germline lookup yields CDR1 SNHLY and CDR2 FYNNEI. The CDR3, as DNA: TGTGCCAGCAGTGTACTCGGCGATCGGGCCGGGGAGCTGTTTTTT. It translates to CASSVLGDRAGELFF.

This clonotype was seen many times. The rearrangement joins TRBV5-8 to TRBJ2-5; D is uncertain. The V and J ends lost 4 bases and 7 bases respectively, with 17 bases between them. CDR1 and CDR2 from the germline V gene are SGHTS and YDEGEE. The CDR3 runs to 14 residues. The CDR3 protein is CASSRVDGSTTQYF. CDR3 in DNA: TGTGCCAGCAGCCGCGTAGATGGGTCCACGACCCAGTACTTC.

This clonotype has more than one count but fewer than ten. This chain links TRBV20-1 with TRBJ2-1, with 8 bases lining up with TRBD1. Germline V gene lookup returns CDR1 DFQATT and CDR2 SNEGSKA (reference sequence). The trim removed 5 bases at V and 7 bases at J, leaving 10 bases unmatched. The CDR3 loop spans 14 amino acids. The CDR3 DNA reads as TGCAGTGCTCCAACGGGACAGGAGAGGAATGAGCAGTTCTTC. Protein product: CSAPTGQERNEQFF.

This clonotype showed up just once. A much larger clone is a single base away; this may be a read error. The CDR3 nucleotides are TGTGCCAGCAGCTTAATCAGCACAAGGGGGGCCACTGAAGCTTTCTTT. It encodes CASSLISTRGATEAFF. The gene calls are TRBV7-6 and TRBJ1-1; D perhaps matches TRBD1 (6 bases). Germline V lookup: CDR1 SGHVS, CDR2 FNYEAQ. The CDR3 contains 16 residues. The V gene lost 2 bases and the J gene lost 4 bases, with 17 bases spanning the gap.

This clonotype was seen ten or more times. The chain joins TRBV7-9 to TRBJ2-1; either TRBD1 or TRBD2 may supply D (5 bases each). CDR3 size: 16 residues. Germline V gene lookup returns CDR1 SEHNR and CDR2 FQNEAQ (reference sequence). V lost 5 bases and J 5 bases, leaving 19 bases between the germline ends. The CDR3 loop reads CASSPAGASLHNEQFF. CDR3 coding DNA: TGTGCCAGCAGCCCCGCTGGGGCTAGCCTACACAATGAGCAGTTCTTC. The complete variable domain, with remaining parts taken from reference TRBV7-9 and TRBJ2-1, reads DTGVSQNPRHKITKRGQNVTFRCDPISEHNRLYWYRQTLGQGPEFLTYFQNEAQLEKSRLLSDRFSAERPKGSFSTLEIQRTEQGDSAMYLCASSPAGASLHNEQFFGPGTRLTVL.

In the case of this clonotype: This may be a read error: a much more frequent sequence differs by one nucleotide. This rearrangement joins TRBV29-1 to TRBJ2-1, with 9 bases aligning to TRBD1. With the DNA end fitting TRBJ2-7 better, the J assignment may be wrong. CDR3 length: 12 amino acids. Germline V gene data show CDR1 as SQVTM and CDR2 as ANQGSEA. The CDR3 spells CSVGQGEYEQYF. The CDR3 DNA reads as TGCAGCGTTGGACAGGGGGAGTATGAGCAGTACTTC.

This clonotype was observed at least ten times. The rearrangement joins TRBV6-5 to TRBJ2-3; D call uncertain. CDR1 is MNHEY and CDR2 is SVGAGI in the germline V gene. This CDR3 spans 15 amino acids. Trimming took 2 bases from V and 2 from J, leaving 11 bases between them. The CDR3 spells CASSYRSPNTDTQYF. The CDR3 DNA is TGTGCCAGCAGTTACAGATCGCCTAACACAGATACGCAGTATTTT.

In its sample, this clonotype was seen a few times. The V and J genes are TRBV20-1 and TRBJ1-1, with D possibly being TRBD1 (5 bases). From germline, CDR1 is DFQATT and CDR2 SNEGSKA (reference sequence). The CDR3 contains 13 residues. With 2 bases removed from V and 6 bases from J, the gap between germline ends came to 13 bases. The CDR3 here is CSARIRVYAEAFF. The CDR3 DNA is TGCAGTGCTAGAATCAGGGTCTACGCTGAAGCTTTCTTT.

This clonotype was seen a handful of times. The chain has TRBV20-1 and TRBJ1-5; no clear D. Deletions cut 2 bases from V and 7 bases from J, with 12 bases between. The germline CDR1 and CDR2 sequences are DFQATT and SNEGSKA (reference sequence). This CDR3 spans 13 amino acids. The CDR3 loop reads CSARMAGGQPQHF. CDR3 nucleotides: TGCAGTGCTAGAATGGCCGGAGGGCAGCCCCAGCATTTT.

This clonotype was recorded at least ten times. For the CDR3, the DNA is TGCAGCGTCTCTCCGACTAGCGGGCAAGAGACCCAGTACTTC. Translation gives CSVSPTSGQETQYF. The chain employs TRBV29-1 and TRBJ2-5; 10 bases map to TRBD2. Per the germline V gene, CDR1 is SQVTM and CDR2 is ANQGSEA. V trimming: 6 bases; J trimming: 2 bases; junction bases outside the gene matches: 6. This CDR3 has 14 amino acids.

There are many counts of this clonotype. The CDR3 spells CASSTGDYQPQHF. The CDR3 DNA reads as TGTGCCAGCAGTACAGGGGATTATCAGCCCCAGCATTTT. V usage is TRBV12-3 or TRBV12-4 and J usage is TRBJ1-5; 7 bases align to TRBD1. V gave up 5 bases and J gave up 5 bases; unmatched junction bases: 3. There are 13 residues in the CDR3.

The rearrangement joins TRBV20-1 to TRBJ2-7; 11 nucleotides align to TRBD1. There are 14 residues in the CDR3. After removal of 4 bases from V and 3 bases from J, the junction contained 5 bases not matched to a gene. Germline V gene lookup returns CDR1 DFQATT and CDR2 SNEGSKA (reference sequence). CDR3 bases: TGCAGTGCTAAGGGGACAGGGGGAAACTACGAGCAGTACTTC. This gives the protein CSAKGTGGNYEQYF.

This clonotype was counted between two and nine times. The chain joins TRBV29-1 to TRBJ1-2; no clear D gene. Germline V gives CDR1 SQVTM, CDR2 ANQGSEA. Trimming stripped 3 bases from V and 1 base from J, with 9 bases between. The CDR3 length is 13 residues. The CDR3: CSVEDPHNYGYTF. The CDR3 region has the DNA TGCAGCGTTGAGGATCCGCATAACTATGGCTACACCTTC. Looking up the rest from reference TRBV29-1 and TRBJ1-2 gives the full variable domain: SAVISQKPSRDICQRGTSLTIQCQVDSQVTMMFWYRQQPGQSLTLIATANQGSEATYESGFVIDKFPISRPNLTFSTLTVSNMSPEDSSIYLCSVEDPHNYGYTFGSGTRLTVV.

This clonotype was seen only a few times. The chain recombines TRBV10-3 with TRBJ1-3; D gene uncertain. The V gene lost 8 bases and the J gene lost 0 bases, with 8 bases spanning the gap. CDR1 and CDR2 (germline): ENHRY, SYGVKD. The CDR3 runs 13 residues. CDR3 nucleotide sequence: TGTGCCATCGGGAGGAGCTCTGGAAACACCATATATTTT. It specifies CAIGRSSGNTIYF.

Many counts were recorded for this clonotype. V gene TRBV6-5 combines with J gene TRBJ1-6, with 8 bases identical to TRBD1. This CDR3 spans 15 amino acids. The junction had 5 bases not matched to a gene; V was cut back by 0 bases and J by 10 bases. Germline V gene data show CDR1 as MNHEY and CDR2 as SVGAGI. The CDR3 DNA sequence: TGTGCCAGCAGTTACTCGAACAGGGGGGACTCACCCCTCCACTTT. Its protein product is CASSYSNRGDSPLHF.

The rearrangement uses TRBV28 and TRBJ2-7; no definite D call. The CDR3 consists of 11 residues. The V end was cut by 5 bases, the J end by 5 bases, with 7 bases between. CDR1 MDHEN and CDR2 SYDVKM come from the germline V gene. CDR3 in amino acids: CASSDFDEQYV. The CDR3 DNA reads as TGTGCCAGCAGTGACTTCGACGAGCAGTACGTC.

As for this clonotype: A much larger clone sits a single nucleotide away, making a read error possible. V usage is TRBV11-1 and J usage is TRBJ2-1; no firm D call. Germline loops: CDR1 SGHAT, CDR2 FQDESV (reference sequence). CDR3 length equals 15 residues. V was shortened by 2 bases and J by 7 bases, with 15 bases between the two germline ends. CDR3 sequence reads: CASSLITEMRNEQFF. CDR3 sequence (DNA): TGTGCCAGCAGCTTAATAACAGAGATGAGAAATGAGCAGTTCTTC.

This clonotype came up many times. This sequence joins TRBV29-1 and TRBJ2-5; a possible D gene is TRBD1 (8 bases). The V end lost 8 bases, the J end lost 3 bases, and 16 bases lay between the germline ends. Germline V CDR1 and CDR2: SQVTM, ANQGSEA. The CDR3 extends over 13 amino acids. CDR3 nucleotides: TGCAGCTTACGGACAGGGACTAAAGAGACCCAGTACTTC. It is translated as CSLRTGTKETQYF.

This clonotype was recorded a few times. The chain uses TRBV20-1 and TRBJ1-5, with D unclear. Germline V gives CDR1 DFQATT, CDR2 SNEGSKA (reference sequence). The CDR3 extends over 15 amino acids. The germline V and J ends were trimmed by 0 bases and 0 bases, with 9 bases remaining between them. The DNA of the CDR3 is TGCAGTGCTAGAGATAATCGGCCTAGCAATCAGCCCCAGCATTTT. This gives the protein CSARDNRPSNQPQHF.

There are a few counts of this clonotype. This chain connects TRBV5-4 to TRBJ2-7; D uncertain. Germline V gene data show CDR1 as SGHNT and CDR2 as YYREEE (reference sequence). V gave up 0 bases and J gave up 9 bases, with 13 bases separating them. The CDR3 totals 13 residues. CDR3 sequence reads: CASSLDGPSGQYF. The CDR3 coding sequence is TGTGCCAGCAGCTTGGATGGGCCTTCCGGGCAGTACTTC. The complete variable domain, with remaining parts taken from reference TRBV5-4 and TRBJ2-7, reads ETGVTQSPTHLIKTRGQQVTLRCSSQSGHNTVSWYQQALGQGPQFIFQYYREEENGRGNFPPRFSGLQFPNYSSELNVNALELDDSALYLCASSLDGPSGQYFGPGTRLTVT.

This clonotype was detected many times. The V gene is TRBV28, the J gene TRBJ1-5, with D unclear. The length of the CDR3 is 12 residues. CDR1 and CDR2 from the germline V gene are MDHEN and SYDVKM. V was clipped by 3 bases and J by 7 bases, with 7 bases between them. CDR3 coding DNA: TGTGCCAGCAGTTTGGTGGACCAGCCCCAGCATTTT. It yields the protein CASSLVDQPQHF.

This clonotype was counted at least ten times. The chain links TRBV29-1 to TRBJ1-2, with a weak D call TRBD1 (5 bases). The germline gives CDR1 SQVTM, CDR2 ANQGSEA. The CDR3 loop spans 11 amino acids. CDR3 loop: CFRFPKGGYTF. The CDR3 nucleotides are TGCTTCCGATTCCCCAAGGGGGGCTACACCTTC.

This clonotype was picked up a small number of times. The rearrangement uses TRBV20-1 and TRBJ1-2; D call uncertain. The V gene's germline CDR1 is DFQATT and CDR2 SNEGSKA (reference sequence). The CDR3 has 11 residues. Trimming left V 6 bases short and J 2 bases short, with 7 bases between. The chain's CDR3 is CSARRNYGYTF. The CDR3 DNA reads as TGCAGTGCGCGCAGGAACTATGGCTACACCTTC.

CDR3 nucleotide sequence: TGTGCCAGCAGCTCAGGTTGGGGGTTAGCCAAAAACATTCAGTACTTC. This sequence encodes CASSSGWGLAKNIQYF. The chain joins TRBV9 to TRBJ2-4; TRBD1 or TRBD2 may be the D gene (5 bases each). Germline values: CDR1 SGDLS, CDR2 YYNGEE. This CDR3 contains 16 residues. Trimming cost V 4 bases and J 0 bases, with 14 bases left between them.

Points on this clonotype: Since a much larger clone is just one base distant, this may be a read error. The chain combines TRBV6-2 or TRBV6-3 with TRBJ2-4; D unresolved. There are 15 residues in the CDR3. The germline CDR1 and CDR2 sequences are MNHEY and SVGEGT. V lost 2 bases, J lost 6 bases, and 14 bases lay in between. CDR3 sequence: CASSYTGPRGNIQYF. As DNA, the CDR3 is TGTGCCAGCAGTTACACGGGCCCCCGCGGAAACATTCAGTACTTC.

This clonotype was counted ten times or more. The V call is TRBV4-1, the J call TRBJ2-1; D might be TRBD2 (5 bases). V was trimmed by 5 bases and J by 4 bases, leaving 9 bases between them. CDR3 size: 13 residues. Looked up from germline, CDR1 is MGHRA and CDR2 is YSYEKL. CDR3 coding DNA: TGCGCCAGCAGCTCCAGCGGTTACAATGAGCAGTTCTTC. Its translation: CASSSSGYNEQFF.

This clonotype was seen at least ten times. The chain has TRBV29-1 and TRBJ1-1; 8 bases agree with TRBD1. Germline-derived CDR1 and CDR2 are SQVTM and ANQGSEA. This CDR3 region has 12 residues. V shed 6 bases and J 6 bases; nucleotides not matched to a gene: 6. CDR3 in DNA: TGCAGCGTAAGACAGGGGAGAGCTGAAGCTTTCTTT. Its translation: CSVRQGRAEAFF.

This clonotype was seen at least ten times. The chain joins TRBV5-5 to TRBJ2-2, with 7 bases lining up with TRBD1. This CDR3 is 16 amino acids long. J was trimmed by 5 bases and V by 3 bases; bases with no gene match: 10. CDR1 and CDR2 from the germline V gene are SGHKS and YYEKEE (reference sequence). CDR3 protein: CASSWGNRGRTGELFF. The CDR3 DNA sequence: TGTGCCAGCAGCTGGGGTAACAGGGGTCGAACCGGGGAGCTGTTTTTT.